This TCR beta chain was sequenced in a study of T cells after yellow fever vaccination. Overall study context: Researchers used SMART-Seq v4 Ultra Low Input to prepare fractions that had low cell numbers.

Points from the study as a whole: A large majority of primary-vaccination clones showed up again after the booster (around 96% CD4, 88% CD8). It was a small share of clonotypes that appeared in both CD4 and CD8 compartments.

The 5'RACE template-switching step produced TCR cDNA and added a universal primer site and UMIs. TCRdb used MiXCR to reprocess the 5' RACE reads, holding one entry per CDR3 protein. The sample yields almost 600,000 distinct CDR3 sequences, roughly 14% seen once. CDR3 size: 14 residues. Germline V lookup: CDR1 MDHEN, CDR2 SYDVKM. V trimming: 7 bases; J trimming: 6 bases; junction bases outside the gene matches: 9. A word on this clonotype: Its target is unknown.

This clonotype originated in a man aged 25 to 40 who received the YFV17D yellow fever vaccine. The sample in question was PBMCs, obtained on the day of the yellow fever booster vaccination. The chain carries TRBV28 and TRBJ2-4; 7 bases are a match to TRBD1. CDR3 sequence (DNA): TGTGCCAGCAATGGACAGGCGGCCCTAAACATTCAGTACTTC. It is translated as CASNGQAALNIQYF.